The entry that follows covers one T cell receptor (beta chain) sequence. What it binds is not known. The source of the sample is a study of cytomegalovirus exposure and HLA in healthy donors. In the PCR, 60 Vbeta and 13 Jbeta primers were used. The assay was immunoSEQ multiplex PCR, and TCRdb's table has in-frame clones only and misses some. The table lists roughly 110,000 clones, around 79% of them singletons, with roughly 3.6% in the top ten. Whole-study results and caveats: Cytomegalovirus status, reportedly, was diagnosed with high specificity and sensitivity by the classifier. Sequence variants that were highly shared formed a cluster that was likely a sequencing artifact.

Germline V gene lookup returns CDR1 MDHEN and CDR2 SYDVKM. The CDR3 is made up of 14 amino acids. The V end was cut by 2 bases, the J end by 7 bases, with 14 bases between. The TCR comes from a man aged 55 to 70 in good health and CMV-seronegative. The specimen was PBMCs. The chain couples TRBV28 to TRBJ1-1; D is perhaps TRBD1 (5 bases). CDR3 sequence (DNA): TGTGCCAGCAGTTTAGGGCAGGGTATTGGTGAAGCTTTCTTT. It yields the protein CASSLGQGIGEAFF.